This is a list of T cell receptor beta chains from one sample in a study of tumor and adjacent non-tumor tissue in lung cancer. TCRdb recomputed calls from the multiplex PCR reads with MiXCR, one row per CDR3 protein. This sample has about 66,000 distinct CDR3 sequences, with around 73% found just once. The sequencing input was lung tumor tissue. The receptors here all came from a man aged 55-75 years with non-small cell lung cancer. CDR3s include the opening cysteine and the closing phenylalanine or tryptophan. The D gene is left open where the match is weak. The listing skips clone size in some rows; elsewhere it reads once, few, many or a size class.

>TRBJ1-1|TRBV6-5|13|-|-
CASSQAGGREAFF
TGTGCAAGCAGTCAGGCAGGAGGACGTGAAGCTTTCTTT
>TRBJ1-1|TRBV6-2/TRBV6-3|13|-|-
CASIFSGNTEAFF
TGTGCCAGCATTTTTTCAGGGAACACTGAAGCATTCTTT
>TRBJ1-1|TRBV20-1|13|-|once
CSAYPWRGPEAFF
TGCAGTGCTTATCCTTGGAGGGGTCCTGAAGCTTTCTTT
>TRBJ2-7|TRBV5-1|16|TRBD2|-
CASSFKTSSSTYEQYF
TGCGCCAGCAGCTTCAAGACTAGCAGCAGCACCTACGAGCAGTACTTC
>TRBJ2-2|TRBV29-1|12|-|-
CSARLSGGELFF
TGCAGCGCGAGATTAAGTGGCGGGGAACTGTTTTTT
>TRBJ2-5|TRBV20-1|14|TRBD2|-
CSTRGGTLAEIQYF
TGCAGTACCCGCGGGGGGACTCTGGCTGAGATCCAGTATTTC
>TRBJ2-7|TRBV6-2/TRBV6-3|17|TRBD2|many
CASSQTPGLAGVYEQYF
TGTGCCAGCAGTCAAACTCCGGGACTAGCGGGAGTCTACGAGCAGTACTTC
>TRBJ1-2|TRBV5-4|14|-|-
CASSLESLGVVYTF
TGTGCCAGCAGTTTGGAATCCCTCGGGGTTGTCTACACCTTC
>TRBJ1-5|TRBV10-3|14|-|-
CDISGVNSNKPQHF
TGTGACATCAGTGGCGTCAATAGCAATAAGCCCCAGCATTTT
>TRBJ2-1|TRBV6-2/TRBV6-3|15|TRBD2|-
CTTSYSGLVNDEQFF
TGTACCACCAGTTACTCCGGACTAGTCAACGATGAGCAGTTCTTC
>TRBJ2-1|TRBV29-1|16|-|-
CSVLGWGSLLNNEQFF
TGCAGCGTCCTAGGTTGGGGGAGCTTACTGAACAATGAGCAGTTCTTC
>TRBJ2-1|TRBV29-1|14|-|-
CCVVLESSYNEQFF
TGCTGCGTTGTTTTGGAAAGCTCCTACAATGAGCAGTTCTTC
>TRBJ2-7|TRBV20-1|15|TRBD1|-
CSARGLRTGDFEQYF
TGCAGTGCTAGAGGCCTCCGGACAGGGGATTTCGAACAGTACTTC
>TRBJ2-3|TRBV20-1|15|-|once
CSARRPPKWADMQYF
TGCAGTGCTAGGAGACCTCCTAAATGGGCAGATATGCAGTATTTT
>TRBJ2-5|TRBV29-1|15|-|few
CSVDGHLASQVTQYF
TGCAGCGTGGATGGGCATCTAGCGAGCCAAGTGACCCAGTATTTC
>TRBJ2-7|TRBV6-1|15|TRBD2|-
CASIEAGLARYEQYF
TGTGCCAGCATTGAGGCGGGACTAGCAAGATACGAGCAGTACTTC
>TRBJ2-3|TRBV30|13|-|-
CAWSVGGTDTHYF
TGTGCCTGGAGTGTCGGGGGCACAGATACGCACTATTTT
>TRBJ2-7|TRBV10-3|11|-|once
CATGSDHEQNF
TGTGCCACCGGATCGGACCATGAGCAGAACTTC
>TRBJ2-3|TRBV6-5|14|-|-
CVSSYSDHRDTQYF
TGTGTCAGCAGTTACTCGGACCACAGAGATACGCAGTATTTT
>TRBJ1-4|TRBV2|13|-|few
CASSVEEQEKLFF
TGTGCCAGCAGTGTTGAAGAGCAAGAAAAACTGTTTTTT
>TRBJ2-7|TRBV11-2|16|-|few
CASSHQRDSRNYEQYF
TGTGCCAGCAGCCATCAACGGGACTCTCGGAACTACGAGCAGTACTTC
>TRBJ2-6|TRBV10-3|20|TRBD2|once
CDISDHETSGRDSGGNVLTF
TGTGACATCAGTGATCATGAGACTAGCGGGAGGGACTCTGGGGGCAACGTCCTGACTTTC
>TRBJ2-5|TRBV29-1|14|-|-
CSVSPETIQETQYF
TGCAGCGTCTCGCCCGAGACTATACAGGAGACCCAGTACTTC
>TRBJ1-2|TRBV20-1|15|-|-
CSATKPGSLNYGYTF
TGCAGTGCTACGAAACCAGGGTCCCTTAACTATGGCTACACCTTC
>TRBJ2-7|TRBV29-1|16|-|-
CRVVAGSGTGGYEQYF
TGCAGAGTTGTCGCTGGCTCCGGAACAGGAGGTTACGAGCAGTACTTC
>TRBJ2-3|TRBV6-2/TRBV6-3|16|TRBD2|-
CASSSLQAGDTETQYF
TGTGCAAGCAGTTCCCTTCAGGCGGGAGATACAGAAACGCAGTATTTT
>TRBJ2-7|TRBV20-1|14|-|once
CIGVWTWGRNEQYF
TGCATTGGAGTTTGGACATGGGGAAGGAACGAGCAGTACTTC
>TRBJ2-3|TRBV20-1|17|TRBD2|-
CSAPIAGGPPNTDTQYF
TGCAGTGCACCTATCGCGGGAGGCCCCCCTAACACAGATACGCAGTATTTT
>TRBJ1-4|TRBV14|17|-|-
CASSQELLRATNEKLFF
TGTGCCAGCAGCCAAGAACTCCTGAGAGCAACTAATGAAAAACTGTTTTTT
>TRBJ1-1|TRBV25-1|13|-|-
CAWQMGGNTEAFF
TGTGCCTGGCAAATGGGGGGGAACACTGAAGCTTTCTTT
>TRBJ1-1|TRBV20-1|14|-|-
CSARSPGAGTEASF
TGCAGTGCTAGAAGTCCGGGGGCAGGAACTGAAGCTTCCTTT
>TRBJ2-5|TRBV29-1|11|-|many
CSGQSQEKQYF
TGCAGCGGTCAGAGCCAAGAGAAACAGTACTTC
>TRBJ1-5|TRBV6-1|15|-|-
CARSELRHGSQPQHF
TGTGCTAGGAGTGAATTACGACACGGTTCTCAGCCCCAGCATTTT
>TRBJ2-1|TRBV12-3/TRBV12-4|15|TRBD2|-
CAGSLPQRDHIEQFF
TGTGCCGGCAGTCTCCCTCAGCGGGACCACATTGAGCAGTTCTTC
>TRBJ1-1|TRBV11-1|14|-|-
CASILGVEGTEAFF
TGTGCCAGCATCTTAGGAGTGGAGGGCACTGAAGCTTTCTTT
>TRBJ2-3|TRBV6-5|17|TRBD2|once
CASSKTGTTFDPDTQYF
TGTGCCAGCAGTAAAACCGGGACTACTTTTGACCCTGATACGCAGTACTTT
>TRBJ2-4|TRBV6-5|13|TRBD2|-
CASTGGSADIQYF
TGTGCCAGCACGGGAGGGTCGGCTGACATCCAGTACTTC
>TRBJ1-1|TRBV6-5|14|-|-
CTSSYLQANTVAFF
TGTACCAGCAGTTACTTACAAGCGAACACTGTAGCTTTCTTT
>TRBJ2-7|TRBV4-3|16|-|-
CASNQALGQGAYEQYF
TGCGCCAGCAACCAAGCCTTAGGTCAGGGAGCCTACGAGCAGTACTTC
>TRBJ2-1|TRBV10-3|17|TRBD2|-
CAISESGNLAGGDEQFF
TGTGCCATCAGTGAGTCGGGCAACCTAGCGGGAGGCGATGAGCAGTTTTTC
>TRBJ2-3|TRBV20-1|16|TRBD2|-
CSVRKAGGSMTDKQYF
TGCAGTGTTAGAAAGGCGGGAGGGTCTATGACAGATAAGCAGTATTTT
>TRBJ2-5|TRBV20-1|14|-|few
CSANAKGPTETQYF
TGCAGCGCTAATGCCAAAGGACCAACGGAGACCCAGTACTTC
>TRBJ2-1|TRBV30|13|-|-
CAWSVLTRGEQFF
TGTGCCTGGAGTGTACTCACGCGGGGTGAGCAGTTCTTC
>TRBJ2-7|TRBV12-3/TRBV12-4|12|-|-
CASSHISYEQHF
TGTGCCAGCAGTCATATCTCCTACGAGCAGCACTTC
>TRBJ2-7|TRBV12-3/TRBV12-4|17|TRBD1|-
CGSPFGRYRDRAYEQYF
TGTGGCAGCCCTTTTGGTCGGTACCGGGACAGAGCCTACGAGCAGTACTTC
>TRBJ2-1|TRBV29-1|15|-|-
CSVDLASGALNEQFF
TGCAGCGTTGATTTAGCTAGTGGTGCCTTAAATGAGCAGTTCTTC
>TRBJ1-6|TRBV5-4|16|TRBD1|-
CDSSTIGGTVVAPLHF
TGTGACAGCAGCACTATAGGGGGGACAGTCGTGGCACCCCTTCACTTT
>TRBJ2-3|TRBV11-1|16|TRBD1|-
CASSRGTGAKFDTQYF
TGTGCCAGCAGCCGCGGGACAGGGGCCAAGTTTGATACGCAGTATTTT
>TRBJ1-4|TRBV29-1|12|-|-
CSVGSGGGELLF
TGCAGCGTTGGATCCGGGGGCGGCGAACTGCTTTTT
>TRBJ2-2|TRBV11-3|16|TRBD2|few
CANSFRGRVGTGKLFF
TGTGCCAACAGCTTTCGCGGGAGAGTAGGCACCGGGAAGCTGTTTTTT
>TRBJ2-1|TRBV20-1|16|TRBD1|medium-sized
CSARDRGQGPYNEQFF
TGCAGTGCTAGAGATCGAGGACAGGGGCCCTACAATGAGCAGTTCTTC
>TRBJ2-7|TRBV20-1|11|-|-
CGARANYEQYF
TGCGGTGCTAGGGCTAATTACGAGCAGTACTTC
>TRBJ2-7|TRBV6-5|10|-|-
CASYLGSEYF
TGTGCCAGTTACCTCGGTAGCGAGTACTTC